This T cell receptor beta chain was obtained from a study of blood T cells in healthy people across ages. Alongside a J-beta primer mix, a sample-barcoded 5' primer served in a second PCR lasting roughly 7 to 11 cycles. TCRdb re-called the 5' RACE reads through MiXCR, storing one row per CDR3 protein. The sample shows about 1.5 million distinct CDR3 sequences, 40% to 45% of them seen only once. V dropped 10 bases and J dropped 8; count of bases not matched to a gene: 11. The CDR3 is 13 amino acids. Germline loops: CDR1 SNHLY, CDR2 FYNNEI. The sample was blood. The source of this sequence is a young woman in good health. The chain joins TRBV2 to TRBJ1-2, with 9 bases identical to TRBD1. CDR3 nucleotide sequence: TGTGCCACCGACGGACAGGGGATAAGGGGCTACACCTTC. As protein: CATDGQGIRGYTF.